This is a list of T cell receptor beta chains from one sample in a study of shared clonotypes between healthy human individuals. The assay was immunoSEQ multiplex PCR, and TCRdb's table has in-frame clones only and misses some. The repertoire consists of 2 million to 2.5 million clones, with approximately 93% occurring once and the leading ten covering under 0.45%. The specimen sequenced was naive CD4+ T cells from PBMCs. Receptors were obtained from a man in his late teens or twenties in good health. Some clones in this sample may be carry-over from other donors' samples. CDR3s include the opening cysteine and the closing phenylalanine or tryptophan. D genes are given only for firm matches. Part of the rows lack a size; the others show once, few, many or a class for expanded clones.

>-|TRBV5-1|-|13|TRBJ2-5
CASSLRGRETQYF
TGCGCCAGCAGCTTGAGGGGACGGGAGACCCAGTACTTC
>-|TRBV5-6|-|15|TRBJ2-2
CASSLGPANTGELFF
TGTGCCAGCAGCTTGGGGCCTGCGAACACCGGGGAGCTGTTTTTT
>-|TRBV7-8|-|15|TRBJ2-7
CASSHRRDRAYEQYF
TGTGCCAGCAGCCACCGAAGGGACCGAGCCTACGAGCAGTACTTC
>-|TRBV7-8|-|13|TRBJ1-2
CASSFGSNYGYTF
TGTGCCAGCAGCTTCGGGTCCAACTATGGCTACACCTTC
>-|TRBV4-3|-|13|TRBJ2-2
CASSQRSGGELFF
TGCGCCAGCAGCCAACGTAGCGGCGGGGAGCTGTTTTTT
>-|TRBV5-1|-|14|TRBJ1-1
CASSSQPGNTEAFF
TGCGCCAGCAGCTCACAACCGGGGAACACTGAAGCTTTCTTT
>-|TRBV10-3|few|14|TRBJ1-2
CAISDMDLLDGYTF
TGTGCCATCAGTGATATGGACCTACTCGATGGCTACACCTTC
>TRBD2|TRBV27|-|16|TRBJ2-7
CASRLGLAGDRYEQYF
TGTGCCAGCAGACTTGGACTAGCGGGAGATCGGTACGAGCAGTACTTC
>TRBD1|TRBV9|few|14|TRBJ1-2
CASSIQQGNYGYTF
TGTGCCAGCAGCATCCAACAGGGGAACTATGGCTACACCTTC
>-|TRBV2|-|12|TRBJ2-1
CASRGDRNEQFF
TGTGCCAGCAGAGGGGACCGTAATGAGCAGTTCTTC
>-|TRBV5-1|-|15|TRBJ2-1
CASSLGESSYNEQFF
TGCGCCAGCAGCTTGGGAGAGAGCTCCTACAATGAGCAGTTCTTC
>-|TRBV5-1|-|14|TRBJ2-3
CASRLSGLADTQYF
TGCGCCAGCAGACTAAGTGGATTGGCAGATACGCAGTATTTT
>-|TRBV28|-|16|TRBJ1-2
CASSSAAGAPIYGYTF
TGTGCCAGCAGTTCCGCCGCAGGGGCGCCTATCTATGGCTACACCTTC
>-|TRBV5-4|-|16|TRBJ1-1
CASSPPFPGLNTEAFF
TGTGCCAGCAGCCCGCCTTTTCCGGGTCTGAACACTGAAGCTTTCTTT
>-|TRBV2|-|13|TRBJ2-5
CASTWDHQETQYF
TGTGCCAGCACTTGGGACCATCAAGAGACCCAGTACTTC
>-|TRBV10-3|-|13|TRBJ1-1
CAISESGDYEAFF
TGTGCCATCAGTGAGTCAGGGGATTACGAAGCTTTCTTT
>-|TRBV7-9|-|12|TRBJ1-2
CASSLGDYGYTF
TGTGCCAGCAGCCTCGGGGATTACGGCTACACCTTC
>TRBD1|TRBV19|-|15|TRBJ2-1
CASTAQGASYNEQFF
TGTGCCAGTACGGCTCAGGGGGCTTCCTACAATGAGCAGTTCTTC
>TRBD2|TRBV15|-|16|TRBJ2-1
CATSTISGVSYNEQFF
TGTGCCACCAGCACTATTAGCGGGGTTTCCTACAATGAGCAGTTCTTC
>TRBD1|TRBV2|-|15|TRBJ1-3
CASSVQGGVGNTIYF
TGTGCCAGCAGTGTTCAGGGGGGTGTCGGAAACACCATATATTTT
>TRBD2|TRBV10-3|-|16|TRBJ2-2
CAISGDGGGNTGELFF
TGTGCCATCAGTGGAGATGGCGGGGGGAACACCGGGGAGCTGTTTTTT
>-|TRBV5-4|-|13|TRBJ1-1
CASSDNGDTEAFF
TGTGCCAGCAGCGATAACGGCGACACTGAAGCTTTCTTT